The 4 T cell receptor beta chains below all came from one sample that was sequenced in a study of blood T cell repertoires in COVID-19. The protocol was immunoSEQ multiplex PCR, while the TCRdb copy is restricted to in-frame clones and leaves out a portion. The data hold some 180,000 clones, with about 85% observed a single time. Sequencing was carried out using PBMCs or T cells enriched from blood (not recorded which). All receptors derive from a man aged 40-49 years who had recovered from COVID-19.

The V gene is TRBV28, the J gene TRBJ2-1; D gene uncertain. Trimming stripped 1 base from V and 8 bases from J, with 3 bases between. The germline V gene has CDR1 MDHEN and CDR2 SYDVKM. The CDR3 sequence is 11 residues long. The CDR3 sequence: CASSLFDEQFF. The CDR3 DNA reads TGTGCCAGCAGTTTATTCGATGAGCAGTTCTTC.

This chain links TRBV9 with TRBJ2-1; the match to TRBD2 covers 8 bases. Germline V lookup: CDR1 SGDLS, CDR2 YYNGEE. The junction had 4 bases not matched to a gene; V was cut back by 0 bases and J by 5 bases. The CDR3 is made up of 15 amino acids. The CDR3 nucleotides are TGTGCCAGCAGCGTAGGTTTGCGGGGGGACAATGAGCAGTTCTTC. Translating it yields CASSVGLRGDNEQFF.

The chain recombines TRBV19 with TRBJ2-5; D possibly corresponds to TRBD2 (5 bases). Deletions cut 3 bases from V and 4 bases from J, with 12 bases between. Germline-derived CDR1 and CDR2 are LNHDA and SQIVND (reference sequence). CDR3 size: 14 residues. The CDR3 loop reads CASSIVGRGETQYF. DNA of the CDR3: TGTGCCAGTAGTATTGTAGGGAGAGGAGAGACCCAGTACTTC.

The chain joins TRBV21-1 to TRBJ2-7; the table's TRBD1 call for D was not verified on the DNA. TRBV21-1 is designated a pseudogene. The CDR3 runs to 13 residues. The chain's CDR3 is CASSRDSLYEQYF. CDR3 nucleotides: TGTGCCAGCAGTAGGGACAGCCTTTACGAGCAGTACTTC.